These 23 T cell receptor beta chains originate from one sample sequenced in a study of T cells after yellow fever vaccination. TCRdb re-analysed the 5' RACE reads in MiXCR, keeping a single row per CDR3 protein. The sample holds 400,000 to 450,000 distinct CDR3 sequences; around a sixth are singletons and the top ten take roughly a sixth. The sample was PBMCs, taken before the yellow fever booster vaccination. All receptors come from a man aged 18 to 30 who received the YFV17D yellow fever vaccine.

The gene calls are TRBV4-3 and TRBJ1-6; 7 bases map to TRBD1. The ends lost 1 base at V and 14 bases at J; junction bases unmatched: 5. This CDR3 is built from 13 residues. Germline lookup yields CDR1 LGHNA and CDR2 YSLEER. The CDR3 region is CASSQGNQGALHF. Here the CDR3 DNA reads TGCGCCAGCAGCCAAGGAAACCAGGGGGCCCTCCACTTT.

Only a few counts were recorded for this clonotype. The J gene is TRBJ1-1, the V gene TRBV6-6, with a tentative D call TRBD1 (5 bases). The germline gives CDR1 MNHNY, CDR2 SVGAGI (reference sequence). V was cut by 2 bases and J by 3 bases, with 19 bases left in between. This CDR3 contains 17 residues. CDR3 loop: CASSYPTIRAAYTEAFF. The DNA for the CDR3 is TGTGCCAGCAGTTACCCTACCATCAGGGCTGCCTACACTGAAGCTTTCTTT.

Ten or more counts support this clonotype. The rearrangement joins TRBV10-1 to TRBJ1-2; D not certain. From germline, CDR1 is WNHNN and CDR2 SYGVQD (reference sequence). V dropped 2 bases and J dropped 8 bases, with 12 bases sitting between them. CDR3 length: 13 residues. The CDR3 sequence: CASSEDPSRGYTF. CDR3 DNA sequence: TGCGCCAGCAGTGAGGACCCTTCACGAGGCTACACCTTC.

This clonotype showed up just once. The rearrangement uses TRBV7-9 and TRBJ1-1; no clear D. CDR3 size: 13 residues. Trimming left V 2 bases short and J 4 bases short, with 8 bases between. Germline CDR1 is SEHNR and CDR2 is FQNEAQ (reference sequence). The CDR3 protein is CASSLSVVTEAFF. The CDR3 nucleotides are TGTGCCAGCAGCTTATCTGTTGTCACTGAAGCTTTCTTT.

This clonotype was detected a few times. The chain carries TRBV6-5 and TRBJ2-2; D perhaps matches TRBD1 (6 bases). The CDR3 is 14 residues long. Germline-derived CDR1 and CDR2 are MNHEY and SVGAGI. V was pared by 4 bases and J by 9 bases, with 15 bases between. CDR3 sequence: CASSLSYRDRELFF. The DNA of the CDR3 is TGTGCCAGCAGTTTGTCCTACCGGGACAGGGAGCTGTTTTTT.

This rearrangement joins TRBV25-1 to TRBJ2-7, with TRBD1 as a possible D gene (5 bases). V shed 3 bases and J shed 5 bases, with 5 bases lying between them. Germline assignment: CDR1 MGHDK and CDR2 SYGVNS. CDR3 length: 11 amino acids. Here the CDR3 reads CASSDRDEQYF. The CDR3 nucleotides are TGTGCCAGCAGTGACAGGGACGAGCAGTACTTC.

The chain employs TRBV7-6 and TRBJ1-5; D ambiguous. Germline V gene lookup returns CDR1 SGHVS and CDR2 FNYEAQ. The CDR3 runs 14 residues. The V end lost 5 bases, the J end lost 5 bases, and 13 bases lay between the germline ends. This CDR3 is CASSHAGRHQPQHF. CDR3 coding DNA: TGTGCCAGCAGCCACGCCGGGAGGCATCAGCCCCAGCATTTT.

This clonotype was detected a few times. V usage is TRBV29-1 and J usage is TRBJ2-5; 7 positions agree with TRBD2. Germline values: CDR1 SQVTM, CDR2 ANQGSEA. The CDR3 spans 16 residues. The trim removed 7 bases at V and 1 base at J, leaving 15 bases unmatched. CDR3 nucleotide sequence: TGCAGCGCCTTGGGGAGGGTCCTCGGACGCCAAGAGACCCAGTACTTC. This encodes CSALGRVLGRQETQYF.

This sequence joins TRBV7-9 and TRBJ2-5; possible D gene TRBD2, 5 bases. The CDR3 has 16 residues. Trimming pared 2 bases from V and 1 base from J, leaving 14 bases between. Germline CDR1 and CDR2: SEHNR and FQNEAQ (reference sequence). The CDR3 sequence is CASSLWVGVGQETQYF. The DNA for the CDR3 is TGTGCCAGCAGCTTATGGGTCGGGGTTGGCCAAGAGACCCAGTACTTC. Drawing the rest from reference TRBV7-9 and TRBJ2-5, the complete variable domain is DTGVSQNPRHKITKRGQNVTFRCDPISEHNRLYWYRQTLGQGPEFLTYFQNEAQLEKSRLLSDRFSAERPKGSFSTLEIQRTEQGDSAMYLCASSLWVGVGQETQYFGPGTRLLVL.

This clonotype has only a few counts. This chain uses TRBV29-1 with TRBJ2-5; possible D gene TRBD2, 5 bases. Trimming took off 0 bases at V and 4 bases at J, with 15 bases between the two ends. The CDR3 runs to 15 residues. CDR1 and CDR2 from the germline V gene are SQVTM and ANQGSEA. CDR3 DNA: TGCAGCGTTGAAGAGGGCTCGGAAGGGAGAGAGACCCAGTACTTC. Translated, it gives CSVEEGSEGRETQYF.

This clonotype was picked up a small number of times. V usage is TRBV7-6 and J usage is TRBJ2-1; D is perhaps TRBD1 (7 bases). The V gene lost 5 bases and the J gene lost 0 bases, with 11 bases spanning the gap. This CDR3 comprises 15 residues. Germline V gene sequence: CDR1 SGHVS, CDR2 FNYEAQ. CDR3 region: CASSAQGGSYNEQFF. For the CDR3, the DNA is TGTGCCAGCAGCGCCCAGGGGGGCTCCTACAATGAGCAGTTCTTC. The entire variable domain, with the rest obtained from reference TRBV7-6 and TRBJ2-1, is as follows: GAGVSQSPRYKVTKRGQDVALRCDPISGHVSLYWYRQALGQGPEFLTYFNYEAQQDKSGLPNDRFSAERPEGSISTLTIQRTEQRDSAMYRCASSAQGGSYNEQFFGPGTRLTVL.

This clonotype has more than one count but fewer than ten. The chain uses TRBV24-1 and TRBJ2-3; 8 positions agree with TRBD2. This CDR3 region has 18 residues. Per germline, CDR1 KGHDR and CDR2 SFDVKD. Unmatched junction bases numbered 13, after V lost 5 bases and J lost 1 base. The CDR3 coding sequence is TGTGCCACCAGTGTGCCGGGGGGGGCCGAATCCGGCACAGATACGCAGTATTTT. As protein: CATSVPGGAESGTDTQYF.

This clonotype was picked up a small number of times. J is TRBJ2-2 and V is TRBV7-2, with D tentatively TRBD2 (5 bases). The V end was cut by 0 bases, the J end by 7 bases, with 15 bases between. The CDR3 is 16 residues long. Germline V CDR1 and CDR2: SGHTA, FQGNSA. CDR3 sequence reads: CASSLAVDFSIGELFF. The CDR3 nucleotides read TGTGCCAGCAGCTTAGCGGTGGACTTCAGCATCGGGGAGCTGTTTTTT.

CDR3 bases: TGTGCCAGCAGCCAAGAAGCCCGGGGAGGCGAGGAGACCCAGTACTTC. Translated: CASSQEARGGEETQYF. This rearrangement joins TRBV3-1 to TRBJ2-5, with D possibly TRBD2 on 6 matching bases. The CDR3 loop spans 16 amino acids. V was trimmed by 0 bases and J by 5 bases, leaving 16 bases between them. Looked up from germline, CDR1 is LGHDT and CDR2 is YNNKEL (reference sequence).

This clonotype was counted a few times. The J gene is TRBJ1-2, the V gene TRBV7-2, with D perhaps TRBD1 (6 bases). Germline CDR1 reads SGHTA; CDR2 reads FQGNSA. V lost 4 bases and J 10 bases, leaving 16 bases between the germline ends. This CDR3 is built from 13 residues. CDR3 sequence reads: CASSSLGQTIYTF. The CDR3 nucleotides read TGTGCCAGCAGCTCATTAGGACAGACTATCTACACCTTC. Supplemented by reference TRBV7-2 and TRBJ1-2, the full variable domain reads GAGVSQSPSNKVTEKGKDVELRCDPISGHTALYWYRQSLGQGLEFLIYFQGNSAPDKSGLPSDRFSAERTGGSVSTLTIQRTQQEDSAVYLCASSSLGQTIYTFGSGTRLTVV.

The chain employs TRBV4-1 and TRBJ2-7, with TRBD1 matching over 7 bases. V trimming: 3 bases; J trimming: 4 bases; junction bases outside the gene matches: 9. The CDR3 sequence is 15 residues long. Per germline, CDR1 MGHRA and CDR2 YSYEKL. CDR3 protein: CASSHAPRGSYEQYF. For the CDR3, the DNA is TGCGCCAGCAGCCACGCGCCCAGGGGGTCGTACGAGCAGTACTTC.

The chain carries TRBV7-9 and TRBJ2-1; D remains ambiguous. The germline V gene has CDR1 SEHNR and CDR2 FQNEAQ (reference sequence). V lost 3 bases to trimming and J lost 4 bases, with 10 bases between them. The CDR3 has 14 amino acids. CDR3 protein: CASSFSSAYNEQFF. In DNA, the CDR3 is TGTGCCAGCAGCTTTTCGTCGGCATACAATGAGCAGTTCTTC.

This chain joins TRBV12-3 or TRBV12-4 and TRBJ1-1; 7 positions agree with TRBD1. The CDR3 has 15 amino acids. V was pared by 5 bases and J by 5 bases, with 11 bases of the junction left unmatched. CDR3 coding DNA: TGTGCCAGCAGTCGCCATGACAGGGCCGGGACTGAAGCTTTCTTT. It yields the protein CASSRHDRAGTEAFF.

The chain joins TRBV10-3 to TRBJ2-2; D gene ambiguous. Germline V gene lookup returns CDR1 ENHRY and CDR2 SYGVKD. V lost 3 bases and J lost 8, with 10 bases in between. CDR3 length equals 13 residues. CDR3 DNA: TGTGCCATCAGTGAAGGGTCCCAAGGGGAGCTGTTTTTT. Protein sequence: CAISEGSQGELFF.

This clonotype was recorded a few times. It is unclear where the CDR3 begins or ends on the DNA, so no DNA is shown, and the CDR3 is as TCRdb lists it. The CDR3 protein is CASSFGPGPGTQYF. This chain connects TRBV7-2 to TRBJ2-3; whether TRBD1, the table's D call, matches the DNA was not checked. The CDR3 length equals 14 residues, ends included. Germline V gene sequence: CDR1 SGHTA, CDR2 FQGNSA.

This clonotype was seen a handful of times. The genes are TRBV10-3 and TRBJ2-7; 10 bases align to TRBD1. The CDR3 has 14 residues. Germline assignment: CDR1 ENHRY and CDR2 SYGVKD. The V segment lost 6 bases and the J segment 2 bases; nucleotides outside the gene matches: 4. In nucleotides, the CDR3 is TGTGCCATCAGCTCCGGGACAGGGGCCTACGAGCAGTACGTC. Translated, it gives CAISSGTGAYEQYV.

CDR3 region: CASSPQFGRDQPQHF. The CDR3 DNA reads TGTGCCAGCAGCCCACAATTCGGGCGGGATCAGCCCCAGCATTTT. The chain is built from TRBV7-2 and TRBJ1-5; no clear D. This CDR3 contains 15 residues. The germline gives CDR1 SGHTA, CDR2 FQGNSA. V gave up 5 bases and J gave up 5 bases, with 16 bases separating them.

This clonotype came up once. The chain combines TRBV4-1 with TRBJ2-2, with a possible D match to TRBD1 (5 bases). The CDR3 contains 18 residues. Germline V gives CDR1 MGHRA, CDR2 YSYEKL. Trimming cost V 1 base and J 4 bases, with 19 bases left between them. The CDR3 here is CASSQGYLQAGLTGELFF. The CDR3 nucleotides are TGCGCCAGCAGCCAAGGCTATCTGCAGGCAGGGCTCACCGGGGAGCTGTTTTTT.